The present TCR beta chain was sequenced within a study of Tregs in tolerant kidney transplant recipients. CD4+CD25+CD127- Tregs, CD4+CD25- non-Tregs, CD4 and CD8 cells were sorted. Clones were read by immunoSEQ multiplex PCR, and TCRdb kept only the in-frame ones, dropping some. Listed are about 52,000 clones; about 0.83% falls within the top ten. CDR3 size: 16 residues. Germline V gene sequence: CDR1 SGHRS, CDR2 YFSETQ. V trimming: 0 bases; J trimming: 6 bases; junction bases outside the gene matches: 6. A note on this clone: The CDR3 end lies 3 residues beyond the end of the read and is filled in from the germline J gene.

Sequences were derived from CD4+ T cells from blood, sampled before the transplant. The V gene is TRBV5-1, the J gene TRBJ1-6; 7 nucleotides line up with TRBD1. The clonotype originates from a human donor who received a combined kidney and bone marrow transplant. CDR3 bases read: TGCGCCAGCAGCTTGGCCTCGGGACAGATTAATTCACCC. Its translation is CASSLASGQINSP. The entire CDR3 is CASSLASGQINSPLHF.